This TCR beta chain was captured by sequencing in a study of T cells in Graves' hyperthyroidism and ophthalmopathy. V was cut by 7 bases and J by 3 bases, with 21 bases left in between. The CDR3 spans 16 residues. The V gene's germline CDR1 is SEHNR and CDR2 FQNEAQ (reference sequence). There are many counts of this clonotype. The source material, RNA transcripts, was used to amplify TCR beta CDR3 regions. The TCR CDR3 first-round RT-PCR relied on the HTBI primer set. Each CDR3 protein gets one entry after TCRdb re-called the multiplex PCR reads with MiXCR. The table has 470,000 or so distinct CDR3 sequences, more than 20% seen once.

The chain combines TRBV7-9 with TRBJ2-5, with D possibly being TRBD1 (6 bases). The TCR comes from a man between 18 and 29 years old with Graves' hyperthyroidism. Source material: blood. The chain's CDR3 is CASTNLRDKKEETQYF. The CDR3 region has the DNA TGTGCCAGCACTAACCTAAGGGACAAGAAGGAAGAGACCCAGTACTTC.